This T cell receptor (beta chain) originates from a study of PD-L1 blockade in urothelial cancer. Germline V gene data show CDR1 as GTSNPN and CDR2 as SVGIG (reference sequence). Trimming pared 2 bases from V and 6 bases from J, leaving 11 bases between. This CDR3 contains 13 residues. Sample time point: pretreatment peripheral blood. Profiling relied on immunoSEQ multiplex PCR, and the TCRdb table lists in-frame clones only, not all of them. The sample lists 43,000 or so clones; 80% were seen once. This clonotype originated in a man aged 55 to 70 with urothelial cancer. The specimen was PBMCs, collected around atezolizumab (anti-PD-L1) treatment. The chain combines TRBV30 with TRBJ1-5; maybe TRBD1 (5 bases). As DNA, the CDR3 is TGTGCCTGGAGTTATCAGGGCGGTCAGCCCCAGCATTTT. Its translation: CAWSYQGGQPQHF. Based on the CDR3 plus reference TRBV30 and TRBJ1-5, the full variable domain is SQTIHQWPATLVQPVGSPLSLECTVEGTSNPNLYWYRQAAGRGLQLLFYSVGIGQISSEVPQNLSASRPQDRQFILSSKKLLLSDSGFYLCAWSYQGGQPQHFGDGTRLSIL.